Below are 14 T cell receptor beta chains sequenced from a single sample in a study of CXCR3-negative and CXCR3-positive naive CD8 T cells. Study results and caveats: CXCR3-positive naive cells carried more hydrophobic TRB CDR3s than CXCR3-negative ones.

For these TCRs, the target antigens are not known. cDNA libraries for TRB were generated by 5' RACE incorporating UMI labels. From its re-call of the 5' RACE reads, TCRdb lists each CDR3 protein once, without DNA. Recorded for this sample: around 61,000 distinct CDR3 sequences. The sequenced material came from naive CXCR3+ CD8+ T cells from blood. Subset of the sample: CD45RO-CCR7+CD27+CD95- naive CD8+ T cells expressing CXCR3 (TNR3+). These receptors all come from a human donor in good health. Some clones in this sample may be carry-over from other donors' samples.

This sequence joins TRBV4-3 and TRBJ2-7; TCRdb picks TRBD1, but there is no DNA to check that call. The CDR3 spans 15 residues. Germline V gene sequence: CDR1 LGHNA, CDR2 YSLEER. The CDR3 sequence is CASSRDRDFSYEQYF.

This chain uses TRBV7-9 with TRBJ1-1. There are 16 residues in the CDR3. Germline V gives CDR1 SEHNR, CDR2 FQNEAQ (reference sequence). The CDR3 loop reads CASSREQGPTNTEAFF.

The V and J genes are TRBV4-3 and TRBJ2-5; without DNA, the TCRdb call of TRBD1 cannot be checked. The germline gives CDR1 LGHNA, CDR2 YSLEER. This CDR3 comprises 16 residues. The CDR3 reads CASSEKDRGLGETQYF.

The gene calls are TRBV20-1 and TRBJ2-1; as DNA is missing, the TRBD2 call by TCRdb cannot be tested. The CDR3 totals 17 residues. The germline gives CDR1 DFQATT, CDR2 SNEGSKA (reference sequence). The CDR3 sequence is CSARDRFQAGDYNEQFF.

The rearrangement links TRBV10-3 to TRBJ2-2; TCRdb names TRBD2, which stays unverified in the absence of DNA. This CDR3 has 14 residues. Looked up from germline, CDR1 is ENHRY and CDR2 is SYGVKD. The CDR3 sequence: CAIGLAGASGELFF.

The V call is TRBV4-2, the J call TRBJ2-2; absent DNA, TCRdb's TRBD2 call cannot be checked. The CDR3 spans 19 residues. Germline CDR1 reads LGHNA; CDR2 reads YNFKEQ. The CDR3 loop reads CASSQGRASGGESAGELFF.

This chain connects TRBV29-1 to TRBJ2-2. CDR3 length: 13 residues. Germline V gives CDR1 SQVTM, CDR2 ANQGSEA. The CDR3 loop is CSVVRQATGELFF.

This sequence joins TRBV7-2 and TRBJ2-2; TCRdb outputs TRBD1, but without DNA this stays unchecked. Per germline, CDR1 SGHTA and CDR2 FQGNSA. This CDR3 contains 15 residues. CDR3: CASSHRLESSGELFF.

V and J are TRBV25-1 and TRBJ1-1; absent DNA, TCRdb's TRBD1 call cannot be checked. The CDR3 is 14 amino acids. Germline V gene lookup returns CDR1 MGHDK and CDR2 SYGVNS. This chain's CDR3 is CASSDWNGGTEAFF.

The J gene is TRBJ1-1, the V gene TRBV10-1; the D gene TCRdb calls, TRBD1, cannot be checked with no DNA. The CDR3 has 15 residues. From germline, CDR1 is WNHNN and CDR2 SYGVQD (reference sequence). This CDR3 reads CASSERTGTRGEAFF.

The chain joins TRBV10-3 to TRBJ2-1; as DNA is missing, the TRBD2 call by TCRdb cannot be tested. Germline values: CDR1 ENHRY, CDR2 SYGVKD. This CDR3 has 17 amino acids. The CDR3 sequence: CAIRGTSGGPHYNEQFF.

V usage is TRBV5-1 and J usage is TRBJ2-7; TCRdb lists TRBD1, though no DNA is available to test this call. The V gene's germline CDR1 is SGHRS and CDR2 YFSETQ. This CDR3 spans 13 amino acids. CDR3 amino acids: CASSPGHGYEQYF.

This rearrangement joins TRBV6-2 or TRBV6-3 to TRBJ2-1; TCRdb picks TRBD1, but there is no DNA to check that call. Germline CDR1 is MNHEY and CDR2 is SVGEGT. This CDR3 is built from 16 residues. CDR3 sequence reads: CASSYRTGVEPYLQFF.

The gene calls are TRBV28 and TRBJ2-4; TCRdb's D call of TRBD1 is untestable without DNA. CDR3 length: 15 amino acids. Per the germline V gene, CDR1 is MDHEN and CDR2 is SYDVKM. CDR3: CASIGSGGGRNIQYF.